This entry is about one TCR beta chain. This clonotype was detected many times. The clone's antigen remains unknown. Base qualities are not provided; no much larger clone lies one nucleotide away. Inclusive of the bounding cysteine and phenylalanine, the CDR3 is 13 residues long. The read is trimmed to its CDR3 DNA, 39 bases read in frame from base 1. Relative to germline, V is 2 bases shorter and J is 6 bases shorter, with 11 bases between their ends. The germline V gene encodes CDR1 SGHDT and CDR2 YYEEEE. These reads were obtained on an Illumina HiSeq 2500. Quantitative 5'-RACE with molecular barcodes was the method used to prepare the TCR beta libraries. Concerning the study's data processing: Disease-linked TCR variants were identified with a new computational method built on a probabilistic model of VDJ rearrangement. The public sequencing data were trimmed at Q25 with fastp and processed into clonotypes with MiXCR by TCRdb, which kept only in-frame beta chains. Each entry is one CDR3 protein sequence, shown with its most common DNA and genes. The V and J calls were determined by TCRdb, not by the authors. For this sample the table gives 85,000 to 100,000 distinct CDR3 sequences, of which about 9.1% were detected only once. The top ten clones comprise just over 5% of the sample.

The record originates from a study of CD8 T cells in ankylosing spondylitis (dated by TCRdb to 2016 to 2017). About the full investigation: T cell receptor beta repertoires were profiled in healthy donors and ankylosing spondylitis patients so that disease-linked TCR variants could be found. Peripheral blood samples were taken, and synovial fluid was additionally collected from ankylosing spondylitis patients. The whole study cohort included some 100 healthy donors and about two dozen ankylosing spondylitis patients. The study at large found these results: Blood from ankylosing spondylitis patients appeared to be characterized by a TCR beta motif made up of several highly homologous amino acid variants. In peripheral blood, the disease-linked clones were found at relatively low frequencies and had a CD8+ phenotype. The disease-linked clones were reported as significantly enriched in matched synovial fluid samples from ankylosing spondylitis patients. Some TCR beta motif variants had previously been reported in synovial fluid and blood of reactive arthritis patients, which suggested common disease-initiation mechanisms.

This chain is built from TRBV5-6 and TRBJ2-5, and possibly TRBD2, on 5 matching bases. The specimen was blood, either unsorted or a sorted T cell fraction (not recorded which). This TCR was sampled from a male donor with ankylosing spondylitis or in good health (not recorded which). In nucleotides, the sequence is TGTGCCAGCAGCTTCTTAGCGAAAAAGACCCAGTACTTC. Its product reads: CASSFLAKKTQYF.